A selection of T cell receptor beta chains follows, all from one sample in a study of blood T cell repertoires in COVID-19. TCRdb keeps only in-frame clones here, not all; method: immunoSEQ multiplex PCR. The sample has about 52,000 clones; roughly 88% are singletons. Sequenced sample: peripheral blood. Receptors were obtained from a woman at least 80 years old with acute or convalescent COVID-19. The CDR3 runs from the conserved cysteine through the conserved F or W. A D gene is named only where the DNA matches it firmly. A row's size may be missing; if present it is once, few, many or a size class.

TRBV7-9	TRBJ2-5	TRBD2	.	CASTLGRTSGRGETQYF	TGTGCCAGCACCCTAGGGCGGACTAGCGGGCGCGGTGAGACCCAGTACTTC
TRBV7-3	TRBJ2-3	TRBD2	once	CASSSGLAGSTDTQYF	TGTGCCAGCAGCTCGGGACTAGCGGGGAGCACAGATACGCAGTATTTT
TRBV5-6	TRBJ1-2	TRBD1	.	CASSQTGGGGGYTF	TGTGCCAGCAGCCAGACAGGGGGCGGAGGTGGCTACACCTTC
TRBV5-1	TRBJ2-2	TRBD1	.	CASSLGQGAGELFF	TGCGCCAGCAGCTTGGGACAGGGGGCCGGGGAGCTGTTTTTT
TRBV27	TRBJ2-1	TRBD2	.	CASSVWASGVNEQFF	TGTGCCAGCAGCGTGTGGGCTAGCGGGGTAAATGAGCAGTTCTTC
TRBV18	TRBJ2-1	TRBD1	.	CASSRQGSMDNEQFF	TGTGCCAGCTCAAGACAGGGGAGTATGGACAATGAGCAGTTCTTC
TRBV19	TRBJ2-3	.	.	CASSLGQTDTQYF	TGTGCCAGTAGTTTAGGACAGACAGATACGCAGTATTTT
TRBV30	TRBJ1-3	.	.	CAWNEPGPYGNTIYF	TGTGCCTGGAATGAGCCAGGGCCCTATGGAAACACCATATATTTT
TRBV9	TRBJ2-5	TRBD2	.	CASSGGLKETQYF	TGTGCCAGCAGCGGGGGACTAAAAGAGACCCAGTACTTC
TRBV6-6	TRBJ1-2	.	once	CASSSGSYGYTF	TGTGCCAGCAGCTCAGGGTCCTATGGCTACACCTTC
TRBV30	TRBJ1-1	.	.	CAWSVGGVNTEAFF	TGTGCCTGGAGTGTAGGGGGGGTGAACACTGAAGCTTTCTTT
TRBV28	TRBJ1-1	TRBD1	.	CASNSPGQENTEAFF	TGTGCCAGCAATTCACCGGGACAGGAGAACACTGAAGCTTTCTTT
TRBV5-1	TRBJ1-6	.	.	CASSLVQGSNSPLHF	TGCGCCAGCAGCTTGGTTCAGGGGAGTAATTCACCCCTCCACTTT
TRBV25-1	TRBJ1-2	.	.	CASSVGLKTGYTF	TGTGCCAGCAGTGTAGGCCTAAAGACAGGCTACACCTTC
TRBV4-1	TRBJ1-4	.	.	CASSTVGVREKLFF	TGCGCCAGCAGCACGGTCGGGGTTCGTGAAAAACTGTTTTTT
TRBV5-1	TRBJ1-2	.	.	CASSFGRNYGYTF	TGCGCCAGCAGCTTTGGCAGGAACTATGGCTACACCTTC